This TCR beta chain was captured in a study of cytomegalovirus exposure and HLA in healthy donors. Amplification used 60 Vbeta primers and 13 Jbeta primers. Profiled with immunoSEQ multiplex PCR; TCRdb holds only in-frame clones, not every one. The data hold around 67,000 clones, with 80% to 90% observed a single time. The CDR3 spans 13 residues. Germline V lookup: CDR1 WSHSY, CDR2 SAAADI. Between the trimmed V and J ends, which lost 5 bases and 0 bases, there was a span of 5 bases. The sample comprised PBMCs. The chain has TRBV10-2 and TRBJ1-5, with D unclear. This receptor was obtained from a woman younger than 45 in good health and CMV-seropositive. The CDR3 DNA reads as TGCGCCAGCAGTTATTCTAGCAATCAGCCCCAGCATTTT. Translated: CASSYSSNQPQHF.